This TCR beta chain was sequenced for a study of shared clonotypes between healthy human individuals. About the study: A couple of women and three men aged 18 to 49 served as donors. Findings and caveats of the study: Despite large depth, sorted-subset datasets appeared incompletely sequenced. Clonotype sharing across a few donors was observed for around 5% of naive CD4 clonotypes. Memory subsets had estimated richness that was generally smaller than that of naive subsets.

On this clone: As yet, its antigen is unknown.

Germline CDR1 reads MNHEY; CDR2 reads SVGAGI. The CDR3 loop spans 14 amino acids. After removal of 8 bases from V and 5 bases from J, the junction contained 10 bases not matched to a gene. Sequencing was performed with immunoSEQ multiplex PCR; in TCRdb, only in-frame clones are kept and a portion is missing. The sample consists of 1.5 million to 2.5 million clones, approximately 94% of them appearing once. CD45RO-negative CD8 cells positively selected for CCR7 made up the naive population, which excluded terminally differentiated effector memory CD45RA+ cells. This rearrangement joins TRBV6-5 to TRBJ2-5; TRBD2 agrees at 8 bases. The sequenced sample consisted of naive CD8+ T cells sorted from blood. This sequence originates from a young man in good health. In nucleotides, the CDR3 is TGTGCCAGCGGTACGGGGGGGCGGTTGGAGACCCAGTACTTC. This translates into CASGTGGRLETQYF.